The rows below give T cell receptor beta chains drawn from one sample of a study of graft-versus-host responses after intestinal transplantation. Clones were sequenced by immunoSEQ multiplex PCR, and TCRdb holds only the in-frame ones, with some missing. The sample has almost 70,000 clones, 92% seen once. The source material was bone marrow, sampled approximately 700 days after intestinal transplantation. These receptors originate from a human patient who received an intestinal transplant, so some T cells may come from the graft donor. Each CDR3 is given with its conserved first and last residue. D genes are given only for firm matches. A row's size may be missing; if present it is once, few, many or a size class.

d_call clone_size j_call v_call cdr3_aa cdr3_nt
. . TRBJ2-1 TRBV21-1 CASSKRFCGRGSYNEQFF TGTGCCAGCAGCAAACGTTTCTGCGGGAGGGGTTCCTACAATGAGCAGTTCTTC
. . TRBJ2-7 TRBV7-9 CATDNLLGEYF TGTGCCACCGATAACCTATTAGGGGAGTACTTC
. . TRBJ1-2 TRBV4-1 CASSQEGDLDPYGYTF TGCGCCAGCAGCCAAGAAGGGGACTTAGATCCCTATGGCTACACCTTC
. large TRBJ1-2 TRBV7-9 CASSGSGLGYTF TGTGCCAGCAGCGGGTCAGGGCTTGGCTACACCTTC
TRBD1 . TRBJ2-6 TRBV5-1 CASSWGRGDRVSRRANVLTF TGCGCCAGCAGCTGGGGTCGAGGGGACAGGGTATCTCGGAGGGCCAACGTCCTGACTTTC
TRBD2 . TRBJ2-7 TRBV28 CASSTGTSGALFSYEQYF TGTGCCAGCAGTACCGGGACTAGCGGAGCGCTCTTCTCCTACGAGCAGTACTTC
TRBD2 . TRBJ2-7 TRBV13 CASSLGGLAGVGSEQYF TGTGCCAGCAGCTTAGGGGGACTAGCGGGAGTGGGATCCGAGCAGTACTTC
. . TRBJ2-5 TRBV7-2 CASTSPLRETQYF TGTGCCAGCACATCACCCCTTAGGGAGACCCAGTACTTC
. . TRBJ2-7 TRBV11-1 CASSWSRGWSEQYF TGTGCCAGCAGCTGGTCCCGGGGATGGAGCGAGCAGTACTTC
TRBD1 . TRBJ2-1 TRBV29-1 CSVDPGTVYNEQFF TGCAGCGTTGACCCCGGGACAGTCTACAATGAGCAGTTCTTC
. . TRBJ2-1 TRBV6-5 CASSYRGSSYNEQFF TGTGCCAGCAGTTACCGTGGAAGCTCCTACAATGAGCAGTTCTTC
. . TRBJ2-7 TRBV5-5 CASSEVGSYEQYF TGTGCCAGCTCGGAAGTGGGGTCCTACGAGCAGTACTTC
. . TRBJ1-5 TRBV19 CASSIAGSSNQPQHF TGTGCCAGTAGTATCGCAGGGTCGAGCAATCAGCCCCAGCATTTT
TRBD2 . TRBJ2-3 TRBV12-5 CASGLIGGAADTQYF TGTGCTAGTGGTTTGATCGGGGGGGCCGCAGATACGCAGTATTTT
. . TRBJ1-4 TRBV6-5 CASRDSLNEKLFF TGTGCCAGCAGGGACAGCCTTAATGAAAAACTGTTTTTT